This entry lists 21 T cell receptor beta chains sequenced from one sample in a study of human T cells and chemical hapten exposure. Time point noted: patch test 3, about 24 weeks after DPC sensitization. Treatment specified: therapeutic diphenylcyclopropenone sensitization with weekly scalp DPC. TCRdb reprocessed the RACE reads via MiXCR and lists one record per CDR3 protein. Here the sample spans approximately 160,000 distinct CDR3 sequences, around 30% being singletons. This sample comprised whole blood, obtained in connection with sensitization to the hapten diphenylcyclopropenone (DPC). Receptor source: a woman between 18 and 29 years old with alopecia areata. Some clones in this sample may be carry-over from other donors' samples.

This clonotype has just a few counts. The chain is built from TRBV5-6 and TRBJ2-5; D assignment may be TRBD1 or TRBD2 (7 bases each). Per germline, CDR1 SGHDT and CDR2 YYEEEE. The CDR3 loop spans 17 amino acids. Trimming pared 4 bases from V and 3 bases from J, leaving 22 bases between. CDR3 sequence: CASSRLGRGPNKETQYF. CDR3 nucleotides: TGTGCCAGCAGCCGGCTTGGGAGGGGGCCGAATAAAGAGACCCAGTACTTC.

This clonotype was picked up a small number of times. This chain connects TRBV20-1 to TRBJ2-3; the D gene is possibly TRBD2 (5 bases). This CDR3 has 14 amino acids. V shed 2 bases and J shed 2 bases, with 11 bases lying between them. Per germline, CDR1 DFQATT and CDR2 SNEGSKA (reference sequence). CDR3 coding DNA: TGCAGTGCTAGACTCCCTAGCCCCACAGATACGCAGTATTTT. Residues: CSARLPSPTDTQYF.

The chain joins TRBV4-1 to TRBJ1-4; 7 nucleotides align to TRBD1. V lost 2 bases to trimming and J lost 7 bases; unmatched junction nucleotides: 10. The CDR3 has 16 residues. CDR1 MGHRA and CDR2 YSYEKL come from the germline V gene. CDR3 loop: CASSQSGGVFGEKLFF. CDR3 coding DNA: TGCGCCAGCAGCCAATCAGGGGGGGTATTCGGTGAAAAACTGTTTTTT.

This clonotype appeared a few times. The CDR3 region has the DNA TGTGCCAGCAGTGTCCTCCCGAGGACTGCCAACAATGAGCAGTTCTTC. Protein product: CASSVLPRTANNEQFF. V usage is TRBV2 and J usage is TRBJ2-1; the D gene is possibly TRBD2 (5 bases). Germline V gene lookup returns CDR1 SNHLY and CDR2 FYNNEI. The CDR3 sequence is 16 residues long. Trimming left V 4 bases short and J 5 bases short, with 18 bases between.

CDR3 protein: CSARVSPQGISPLHF. CDR3 DNA: TGCAGTGCTAGAGTTTCTCCGCAGGGCATCTCACCCCTCCACTTT. The gene calls are TRBV20-1 and TRBJ1-6, with a possible D match to TRBD1 (5 bases). The germline gives CDR1 DFQATT, CDR2 SNEGSKA (reference sequence). The CDR3 covers 15 residues. Trimming removed 1 base from V and 10 bases from J, with 17 bases in between.

This clonotype has only a few counts. V gene TRBV10-3 combines with J gene TRBJ2-1, with a tentative D call TRBD1 (5 bases). Trimming left V 7 bases short and J 8 bases short, with 18 bases between. The CDR3 has 14 residues. The germline CDR1 and CDR2 sequences are ENHRY and SYGVKD. The CDR3 bases are TGTGCCATCACTCCTGGGGCCCGCGACGATGAGCAGTTCTTC. As protein: CAITPGARDDEQFF.

V usage is TRBV20-1 and J usage is TRBJ2-3; TRBD2 agrees at 7 bases. Germline loops: CDR1 DFQATT, CDR2 SNEGSKA (reference sequence). The junction had 16 bases not matched to a gene; V was cut back by 4 bases and J by 0 bases. This CDR3 has 18 residues. The CDR3 here is CSANNAGEGLRSTDTQYF. The CDR3 DNA reads as TGCAGTGCTAACAACGCGGGAGAAGGTCTTCGAAGCACAGATACGCAGTATTTT.

In DNA, the CDR3 is TGTGCCATCAGTGAGAAGCTAGGGAACGAGCAGTACTTC. Its protein is CAISEKLGNEQYF. The chain uses TRBV10-3 and TRBJ2-7; the D is unclear. Germline values: CDR1 ENHRY, CDR2 SYGVKD. CDR3 length: 13 residues. Trimming removed 2 bases at V and 5 bases at J, with 10 bases between.

This clonotype occurred a few times. The chain employs TRBV5-4 and TRBJ2-7, with a weak D call TRBD1 (6 bases). V dropped 2 bases and J dropped 3 bases, with 18 bases sitting between them. Per the germline V gene, CDR1 is SGHNT and CDR2 is YYREEE (reference sequence). This CDR3 spans 16 amino acids. CDR3: CASSLASQGHFYEQYF. In DNA form, the CDR3 reads TGTGCCAGCAGCTTAGCCTCCCAGGGACACTTCTACGAGCAGTACTTC.

The chain is built from TRBV10-2 and TRBJ2-7; D ambiguous. There are 14 residues in the CDR3. V lost 1 base and J lost 3, with 10 bases in between. CDR1 and CDR2 (germline): WSHSY, SAAADI. CDR3 in amino acids: CASSELGRSYEQYF. The CDR3 bases are TGCGCCAGCAGTGAGTTAGGCAGGAGCTACGAGCAGTACTTC.

This clonotype has a handful of counts. J is TRBJ1-5 and V is TRBV9; unclear D gene. Deletions cut 0 bases from V and 5 bases from J, with 6 bases between. CDR1 and CDR2 from the germline V gene are SGDLS and YYNGEE. This CDR3 has 13 amino acids. The CDR3 sequence is CASSVEGYQPQHF. The CDR3 DNA follows: TGTGCCAGCAGCGTAGAAGGTTATCAGCCCCAGCATTTT.

The chain carries TRBV6-2 or TRBV6-3 and TRBJ1-5; no firm D call. The CDR3 contains 15 residues. In germline, CDR1 is MNHEY, CDR2 SVGEGT. V lost 6 bases and J 4 bases, leaving 16 bases between the germline ends. The CDR3 DNA reads TGTGCCAGCAGCCTCGGTGGAGTCTTTAATCAGCCCCAGCATTTT. It encodes CASSLGGVFNQPQHF.

The rearrangement joins TRBV18 to TRBJ1-5; no clear D gene. The germline CDR1 and CDR2 sequences are KGHSH and LQKENI. There are 15 residues in the CDR3. V was shortened by 2 bases and J by 0 bases, with 8 bases between the two germline ends. The CDR3 DNA sequence: TGTGCCAGCTCACCATCGGCGGATAGCAATCAGCCCCAGCATTTT. The encoded protein is CASSPSADSNQPQHF.

This clonotype was observed once. CDR3 amino acids: CAILDVGYGYTF. CDR3 DNA sequence: TGTGCCATCCTGGACGTGGGCTATGGCTACACCTTC. The chain combines TRBV10-3 with TRBJ1-2, with D uncertain. The CDR3 sequence is 12 residues long. Trimming shortened V by 8 bases and J by 4 bases, and 11 bases separated the two germline ends. Germline V gives CDR1 ENHRY, CDR2 SYGVKD.

This clonotype was detected only a few times. This chain joins TRBV3-1 and TRBJ2-1; no definite D call. Between the trimmed V and J ends, which lost 0 bases and 3 bases, there was a span of 9 bases. Germline V gene data show CDR1 as LGHDT and CDR2 as YNNKEL (reference sequence). This CDR3 spans 15 amino acids. The CDR3 protein is CASSQDVRNYNEQFF. In nucleotides, the CDR3 is TGTGCCAGCAGCCAAGATGTGCGGAACTACAATGAGCAGTTCTTC.

The chain recombines TRBV25-1 with TRBJ1-2; 11 nucleotides align to TRBD1. This CDR3 spans 16 amino acids. The ends lost 4 bases at V and 8 bases at J; junction bases unmatched: 12. Germline CDR1 is MGHDK and CDR2 is SYGVNS. CDR3 protein: CASSGAGTGGSLGYTF. The CDR3 nucleotides read TGTGCCAGCAGTGGGGCCGGGACAGGGGGTTCCTTGGGCTACACCTTC.

The genes are TRBV5-1 and TRBJ2-3; 10 bases are shared with TRBD2. V was clipped by 0 bases and J by 5 bases; unmatched bases: 6. Germline lookup yields CDR1 SGHRS and CDR2 YFSETQ. The CDR3 is made up of 16 amino acids. The CDR3: CASSLELAGRGDTQYF. For the CDR3, the DNA is TGCGCCAGCAGCTTGGAACTAGCGGGACGGGGAGATACGCAGTATTTT.

There are a few counts of this clonotype. The chain combines TRBV10-3 with TRBJ2-3; D gene uncertain. CDR1 is ENHRY and CDR2 is SYGVKD in the germline V gene. Trimming left V 0 bases short and J 2 bases short, with 3 bases between. This CDR3 has 13 amino acids. CDR3 residues: CAISESVTDTQYF. CDR3 coding DNA: TGTGCCATCAGTGAGTCAGTCACAGATACGCAGTATTTT.

Ten or more counts support this clonotype. The chain couples TRBV9 to TRBJ2-3; TRBD2 matches at 9 bases. The CDR3 runs 16 residues. The V gene end was trimmed by 0 bases and the J gene end by 4 bases; junction bases not matched to a gene: 6. Germline V lookup: CDR1 SGDLS, CDR2 YYNGEE. CDR3: CASSVDWTSVSDTQYF. Written as DNA, the CDR3 is TGTGCCAGCAGCGTAGACTGGACTAGCGTCTCAGATACGCAGTATTTT.

Ten or more counts support this clonotype. V and J are TRBV9 and TRBJ1-2; D gene ambiguous. Germline CDR1 is SGDLS and CDR2 is YYNGEE. This CDR3 region has 14 residues. V lost 0 bases, J lost 0 bases, and 6 bases lay in between. In DNA, the CDR3 is TGTGCCAGCAGCGTAGAACACCCTAACTATGGCTACACCTTC. Protein product: CASSVEHPNYGYTF.

The rearrangement links TRBV20-1 to TRBJ2-1, with D tentatively TRBD2 (7 bases). This CDR3 has 15 amino acids. The germline V and J ends were trimmed by 6 bases and 0 bases, with 15 bases remaining between them. Germline V gives CDR1 DFQATT, CDR2 SNEGSKA (reference sequence). The chain's CDR3 is CSASFRGASYNEQFF. The CDR3 nucleotides read TGCAGTGCCTCATTCCGGGGGGCCTCCTACAATGAGCAGTTCTTC.